This T cell receptor beta chain was captured in a study of shared clonotypes between healthy human individuals. Profiling relied on immunoSEQ multiplex PCR, and the TCRdb table lists in-frame clones only, not all of them. This repertoire shows about 2 million clones, less than 95% found once; its top ten account for 1.2%. Selected positively for CCR7 and CD45RO-negative, naive CD8 cells excluded terminally differentiated effector memory CD45RA+ cells. Germline-derived CDR1 and CDR2 are MGHRA and YSYEKL. CDR3 length: 17 residues. After removal of 3 bases from V and 6 bases from J, the junction contained 14 bases not matched to a gene.

V gene TRBV4-1 combines with J gene TRBJ2-7, with TRBD1 identical over 10 bases. The origin of this receptor is a man between 18 and 29 years old in good health. The sample comprised naive CD8+ T cells sorted from blood. The CDR3 DNA reads as TGCGCCAGCAGCCAGCACCCAGCCGGGACAGGGGAGTCCGAGCAGTACTTC. It yields the protein CASSQHPAGTGESEQYF.